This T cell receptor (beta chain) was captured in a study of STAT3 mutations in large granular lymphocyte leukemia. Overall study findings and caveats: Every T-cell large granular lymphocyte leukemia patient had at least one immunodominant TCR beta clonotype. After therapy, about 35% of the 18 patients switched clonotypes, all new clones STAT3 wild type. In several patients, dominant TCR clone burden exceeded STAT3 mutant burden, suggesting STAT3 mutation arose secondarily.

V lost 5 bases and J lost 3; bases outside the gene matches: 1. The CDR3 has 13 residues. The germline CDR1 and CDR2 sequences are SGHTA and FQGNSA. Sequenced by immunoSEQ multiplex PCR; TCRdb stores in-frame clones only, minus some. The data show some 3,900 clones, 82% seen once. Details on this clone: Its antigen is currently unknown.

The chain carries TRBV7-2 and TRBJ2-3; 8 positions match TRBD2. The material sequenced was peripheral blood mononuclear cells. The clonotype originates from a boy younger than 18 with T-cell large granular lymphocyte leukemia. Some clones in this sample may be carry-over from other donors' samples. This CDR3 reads CASSRLATDTQYF. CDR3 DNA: TGTGCCAGCAGCCGACTAGCGACAGATACGCAGTATTTT.